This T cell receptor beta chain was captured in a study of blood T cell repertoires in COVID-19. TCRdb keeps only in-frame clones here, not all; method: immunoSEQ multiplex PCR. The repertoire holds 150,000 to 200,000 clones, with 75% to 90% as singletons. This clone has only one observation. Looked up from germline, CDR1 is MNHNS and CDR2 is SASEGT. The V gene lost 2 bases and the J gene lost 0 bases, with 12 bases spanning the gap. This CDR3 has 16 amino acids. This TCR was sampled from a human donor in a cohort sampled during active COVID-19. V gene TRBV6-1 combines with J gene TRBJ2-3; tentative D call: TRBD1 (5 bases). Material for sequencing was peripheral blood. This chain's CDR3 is CASSEFGQTSTDTQYF. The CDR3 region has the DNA TGTGCCAGCAGTGAATTTGGACAAACAAGCACAGATACGCAGTATTTT.